Listed here is a single T cell receptor (beta chain). The CDR3 is 15 residues long. Trimming stripped 4 bases from V and 0 bases from J, with 12 bases between. Germline-derived CDR1 and CDR2 are SGHTA and FQGNSA. These data originate in a study of blood T cell repertoires in COVID-19. Study summary: The United States, Italy and Spain were the sources of the acute and convalescent COVID-19 samples. Sources were T cells, B-cell-depleted T cells, or PBMCs; the material itself was cDNA or gDNA.

In the authors' methods: Amplification of reference gene primers was used by the study to estimate nucleated cell counts. Method: immunoSEQ multiplex PCR; TCRdb's copy keeps in-frame clones and lacks some. The V and J calls and clone size were taken over from that table, and D and trimming were inferred from the DNA. The sample consists of about 240,000 clones, about 88% of them appearing once. The chain is built from TRBV7-2 and TRBJ1-1; weak D call: TRBD1 (6 bases). Sequencing was done on a sample of peripheral blood. This clonotype originated in a woman between 70 and 85 years old with active or convalescent COVID-19. The CDR3 is CASSSGRDMNTEAFF. The CDR3 region has the DNA TGTGCCAGCAGCTCTGGACGGGACATGAACACTGAAGCTTTCTTT.